A selection of T cell receptor beta chains follows, all from one sample in a study of type 1 regulatory T cells. These receptors are not linked to any known antigen. A single record per CDR3 protein comes from TCRdb applying MiXCR to the reads. The repertoire holds 14,000 to 15,000 distinct CDR3 sequences, with roughly 13% as singletons. The sequenced sample was cultured T cells, either the whole culture or a sorted T cell fraction (not recorded which). The receptors were sampled from a human donor in good health. Both conserved end residues are part of each CDR3. D genes are given only for firm matches. Not all rows give a size; the values are once, few, many and, for expanded clones, a class.

j_call: TRBJ2-5; clone_size: few; v_call: TRBV20-1; d_call: TRBD1; cdr3_nt: TGCAGTGCCACCCCCTTGGACAGGCGAGCGAGAGAGACCCAGTACTTC; cdr3_aa: CSATPLDRRARETQYF
j_call: TRBJ2-1; clone_size: many; v_call: TRBV9; d_call: .; cdr3_nt: TGTGCCAGCAACGTTGGCGGGAACGGTTTCTACAATGAGCAGTTCTTC; cdr3_aa: CASNVGGNGFYNEQFF
j_call: TRBJ1-1; clone_size: .; v_call: TRBV7-2; d_call: TRBD1; cdr3_nt: TGTGCCAGCAGCGGACAGGAGAACACTGAAGCTTTCTTT; cdr3_aa: CASSGQENTEAFF
j_call: TRBJ2-1; clone_size: .; v_call: TRBV20-1; d_call: .; cdr3_nt: TGCAGTGCTTCGGCCGGGACGACGGGATACAATGAGCAGTTCTTC; cdr3_aa: CSASAGTTGYNEQFF
j_call: TRBJ2-7; clone_size: many; v_call: TRBV27; d_call: TRBD2; cdr3_nt: TGTGCCAGCAGTTTACTCGGGAGGCCCCCCTACGAGCAGTACTTC; cdr3_aa: CASSLLGRPPYEQYF
j_call: TRBJ2-2; clone_size: .; v_call: TRBV15; d_call: TRBD1; cdr3_nt: TGTGCCACCAGCGACCGACAGGGGAACACCGGGGAGCTGTTTTTT; cdr3_aa: CATSDRQGNTGELFF
j_call: TRBJ1-1; clone_size: .; v_call: TRBV18; d_call: TRBD1; cdr3_nt: TGTGCCAGCTCCACGGGGACAGGGCCCACTGAAGCTTTCTTT; cdr3_aa: CASSTGTGPTEAFF
j_call: TRBJ1-6; clone_size: many; v_call: TRBV3-1; d_call: TRBD1; cdr3_nt: TGTGCCAGCAGCCAAAGGGGGCATGATTCACCCCTCCACTTT; cdr3_aa: CASSQRGHDSPLHF
j_call: TRBJ2-7; clone_size: many; v_call: TRBV20-1; d_call: TRBD2; cdr3_nt: TGCAGTGCTAGAGTGTCGGCTAGCGGGAGGAGTGAGCAGTACTTC; cdr3_aa: CSARVSASGRSEQYF
j_call: TRBJ2-1; clone_size: .; v_call: TRBV29-1; d_call: .; cdr3_nt: TGCAGCGTTGGGAGGGGAAATGAGCAGTTCTTC; cdr3_aa: CSVGRGNEQFF
j_call: TRBJ2-2; clone_size: large; v_call: TRBV25-1; d_call: .; cdr3_nt: TGTGCCAGCAGTCTAGAACTAGCTGGCACCGGGGAGCTGTTTTTT; cdr3_aa: CASSLELAGTGELFF
j_call: TRBJ2-7; clone_size: .; v_call: TRBV3-1; d_call: .; cdr3_nt: TGTGCCAGCAGCCGAACGGGGGACTTCTTCTACGAGCAGTACTTC; cdr3_aa: CASSRTGDFFYEQYF
j_call: TRBJ1-3; clone_size: .; v_call: TRBV7-9; d_call: TRBD1; cdr3_nt: TGTGCCAGCAGCTTGACAGGGGTAATGGACACCATATATTTT; cdr3_aa: CASSLTGVMDTIYF
j_call: TRBJ2-7; clone_size: many; v_call: TRBV15; d_call: .; cdr3_nt: TGTGCCACCAGCCCAAGAGTTCTGTCCGAGCAGTACTTC; cdr3_aa: CATSPRVLSEQYF
j_call: TRBJ2-6; clone_size: .; v_call: TRBV21-1; d_call: .; cdr3_nt: TGTGCCAGCAGCAATCTCACCGAGCCCCCTGGGGCCAACGTCCTGACTTTC; cdr3_aa: CASSNLTEPPGANVLTF
j_call: TRBJ2-7; clone_size: .; v_call: TRBV7-8; d_call: .; cdr3_nt: TGTGCCAGCAGCTTGGGACATCTCTACGAGCAGTACTTC; cdr3_aa: CASSLGHLYEQYF
j_call: TRBJ2-5; clone_size: .; v_call: TRBV20-1; d_call: .; cdr3_nt: TGCAGTGCTAGGACCCAGGCCGGACAGACCCAGTACTTC; cdr3_aa: CSARTQAGQTQYF
j_call: TRBJ1-2; clone_size: many; v_call: TRBV28; d_call: TRBD1; cdr3_nt: TGTGCCAGCAGCACAGGGGGCGTCTATGGCTACACCTTC; cdr3_aa: CASSTGGVYGYTF
j_call: TRBJ1-2; clone_size: many; v_call: TRBV5-1; d_call: TRBD1; cdr3_nt: TGCGCCAGCAGCCTCCTGGGACAGGACTATGGCTACACCTTC; cdr3_aa: CASSLLGQDYGYTF
j_call: TRBJ1-1; clone_size: many; v_call: TRBV6-5; d_call: .; cdr3_nt: TGTGCCAGCAGTTACTCCCGGGGGAACACTGAAGCTTTCTTT; cdr3_aa: CASSYSRGNTEAFF
j_call: TRBJ1-2; clone_size: many; v_call: TRBV18; d_call: .; cdr3_nt: TGTGCCAGCTCACCAGACGGGAACTATGGCTACACCTTC; cdr3_aa: CASSPDGNYGYTF
j_call: TRBJ2-7; clone_size: many; v_call: TRBV19; d_call: TRBD2; cdr3_nt: TGTGCCAGTAAAGAGCTAGCGGGCTCCTACGAGCAGTACTTC; cdr3_aa: CASKELAGSYEQYF
j_call: TRBJ2-2; clone_size: .; v_call: TRBV6-6; d_call: .; cdr3_nt: TGTGCCAGCAGTTACGAGCCTCGGGAGCTGTTTTTT; cdr3_aa: CASSYEPRELFF
j_call: TRBJ2-5; clone_size: few; v_call: TRBV7-2; d_call: .; cdr3_nt: TGTGCCAGCAGCTCGAACAGGGAGGGTGTCTTC; cdr3_aa: CASSSNREGVF
j_call: TRBJ1-2; clone_size: many; v_call: TRBV27; d_call: .; cdr3_nt: TGTGCCAGCAGTATCAACCGACAGAGCTATGGCTACACCTTC; cdr3_aa: CASSINRQSYGYTF
j_call: TRBJ1-4; clone_size: many; v_call: TRBV27; d_call: .; cdr3_nt: TGTGCCAGCAGTTTGGTACCAGAGAGGGAAAAACTGTTTTTT; cdr3_aa: CASSLVPEREKLFF
j_call: TRBJ2-2; clone_size: .; v_call: TRBV3-1; d_call: .; cdr3_nt: TGTGCCAGCAGCCAAGTCCCGATCGGGGAGCTGTTTTTT; cdr3_aa: CASSQVPIGELFF
j_call: TRBJ2-7; clone_size: few; v_call: TRBV5-1; d_call: .; cdr3_nt: TGCGCCAGCAGTAAAGGGGTTTCCTCCTACGAGCAGTACTTC; cdr3_aa: CASSKGVSSYEQYF
j_call: TRBJ2-7; clone_size: .; v_call: TRBV3-1; d_call: .; cdr3_nt: TGTGCCAGCAGCCAGAGGGTTGGCGAGCAGTACTTC; cdr3_aa: CASSQRVGEQYF
j_call: TRBJ1-5; clone_size: many; v_call: TRBV7-9; d_call: .; cdr3_nt: TGTGCCAGCAGCTTAGATAGCAATCAGCCCCAGCATTTT; cdr3_aa: CASSLDSNQPQHF
j_call: TRBJ2-3; clone_size: many; v_call: TRBV28; d_call: TRBD2; cdr3_nt: TGTGCCAGCAGTTTTAGCGGGAGGGCCGGCACAGATACGCAGTATTTT; cdr3_aa: CASSFSGRAGTDTQYF
j_call: TRBJ1-1; clone_size: many; v_call: TRBV2; d_call: .; cdr3_nt: TGTGCCAGCAGTGAAGCGCGGGCAGGATTCAACACTGAAGCTTTCTTT; cdr3_aa: CASSEARAGFNTEAFF
j_call: TRBJ2-1; clone_size: many; v_call: TRBV7-3; d_call: TRBD2; cdr3_nt: TGTGCCAGCAGCCCCCAGCGGGGGTCCTACAATGAGCAGTTCTTC; cdr3_aa: CASSPQRGSYNEQFF
j_call: TRBJ2-7; clone_size: many; v_call: TRBV5-1; d_call: .; cdr3_nt: TGCGCCAGCAGCTCCTCAGACGCTACAGGTAGCTACGAGCAGTACTTC; cdr3_aa: CASSSSDATGSYEQYF
j_call: TRBJ1-2; clone_size: few; v_call: TRBV20-1; d_call: .; cdr3_nt: TGCAGTGCTACAGGCAGGGGTAGGGATGGCTACACCTTC; cdr3_aa: CSATGRGRDGYTF
j_call: TRBJ2-5; clone_size: .; v_call: TRBV11-2; d_call: .; cdr3_nt: TGTGCCAGCAGCTTGACTCCAAAGGAGACCCAGTACTTC; cdr3_aa: CASSLTPKETQYF
j_call: TRBJ2-2; clone_size: many; v_call: TRBV7-3; d_call: .; cdr3_nt: TGTGCCAGCAGCTCCCCCGTGGGCGGGGAGCTGTTTTTT; cdr3_aa: CASSSPVGGELFF
j_call: TRBJ2-4; clone_size: medium-sized; v_call: TRBV12-3/TRBV12-4; d_call: TRBD2; cdr3_nt: TGTGCCAGCAGTTTCCGCACTAGCGGAACAAACATTCAGTACTTC; cdr3_aa: CASSFRTSGTNIQYF
j_call: TRBJ2-3; clone_size: many; v_call: TRBV9; d_call: TRBD2; cdr3_nt: TGTGCCAGCAATTTAGCGGGAGTCACAGATACGCAGTATTTT; cdr3_aa: CASNLAGVTDTQYF
j_call: TRBJ1-1; clone_size: many; v_call: TRBV19; d_call: TRBD1; cdr3_nt: TGTGCCAGTAGTTCCCGACAGGGGACTGAAGCTTTCTTT; cdr3_aa: CASSSRQGTEAFF
j_call: TRBJ2-1; clone_size: many; v_call: TRBV5-1; d_call: TRBD2; cdr3_nt: TGCGCCAGCAGCTTGGGAGCGGGAGTGTATGAGCAGTTCTTC; cdr3_aa: CASSLGAGVYEQFF